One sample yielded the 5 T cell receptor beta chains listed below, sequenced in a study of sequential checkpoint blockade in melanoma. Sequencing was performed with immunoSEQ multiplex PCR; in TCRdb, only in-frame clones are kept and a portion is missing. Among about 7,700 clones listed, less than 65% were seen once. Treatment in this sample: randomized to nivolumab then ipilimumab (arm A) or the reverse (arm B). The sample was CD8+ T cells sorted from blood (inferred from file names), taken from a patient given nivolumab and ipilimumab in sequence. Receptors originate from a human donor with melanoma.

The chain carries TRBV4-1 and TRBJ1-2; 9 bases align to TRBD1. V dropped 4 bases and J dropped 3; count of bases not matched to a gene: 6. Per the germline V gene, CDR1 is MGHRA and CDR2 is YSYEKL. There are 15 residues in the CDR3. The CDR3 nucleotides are TGCGCCAGCAGCCGAGCGGGACAGGGAGACTATGGCTACACCTTC. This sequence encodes CASSRAGQGDYGYTF.

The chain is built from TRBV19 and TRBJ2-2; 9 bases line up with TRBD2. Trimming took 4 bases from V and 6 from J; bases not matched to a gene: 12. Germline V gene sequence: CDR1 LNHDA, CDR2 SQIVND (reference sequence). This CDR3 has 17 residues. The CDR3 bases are TGTGCCAGTAGTACTAGCGGGATCCCCCCCTGGGCCGGGGAGCTGTTTTTT. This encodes CASSTSGIPPWAGELFF.

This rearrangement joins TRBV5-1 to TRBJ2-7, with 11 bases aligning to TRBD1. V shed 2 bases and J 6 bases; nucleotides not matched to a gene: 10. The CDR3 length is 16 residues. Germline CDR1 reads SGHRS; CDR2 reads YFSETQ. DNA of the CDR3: TGCGCCAGCAGCTTCGTTTTCGGACAGGGGGCCAGCGAGCAGTACTTC. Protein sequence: CASSFVFGQGASEQYF.

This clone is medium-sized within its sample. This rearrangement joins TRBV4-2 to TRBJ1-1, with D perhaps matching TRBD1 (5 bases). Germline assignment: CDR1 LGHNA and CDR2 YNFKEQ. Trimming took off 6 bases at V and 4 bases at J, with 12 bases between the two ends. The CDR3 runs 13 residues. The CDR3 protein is CASSQGQGTEAFF. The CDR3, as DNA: TGTGCCAGCAGTCAGGGTCAGGGCACTGAAGCTTTCTTT.

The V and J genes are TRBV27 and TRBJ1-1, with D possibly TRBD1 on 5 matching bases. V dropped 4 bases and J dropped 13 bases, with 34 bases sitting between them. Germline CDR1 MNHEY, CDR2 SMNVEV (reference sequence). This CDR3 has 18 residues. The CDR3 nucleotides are TGTGCCAGCAGTTCTCGGCAAGTTAGTGGGGCCCAATTATATTTAGGTTTCTTT. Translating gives CASSSRQVSGAQLYLGFF.